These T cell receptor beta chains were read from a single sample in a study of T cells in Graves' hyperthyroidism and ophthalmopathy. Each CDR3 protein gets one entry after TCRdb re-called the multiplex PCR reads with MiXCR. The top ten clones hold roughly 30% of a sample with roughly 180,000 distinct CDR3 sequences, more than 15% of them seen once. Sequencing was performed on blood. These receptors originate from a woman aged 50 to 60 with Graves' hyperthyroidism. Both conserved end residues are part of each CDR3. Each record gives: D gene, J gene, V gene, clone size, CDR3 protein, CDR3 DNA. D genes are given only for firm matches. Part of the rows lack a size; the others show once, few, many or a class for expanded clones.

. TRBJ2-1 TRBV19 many CASSQVFSYNEQFF TGTGCCAGTAGTCAGGTTTTCTCCTACAATGAGCAGTTCTTC
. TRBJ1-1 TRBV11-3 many CASSLGGGNAEAFF TGTGCCAGCAGCTTAGGGGGGGGGAACGCTGAAGCTTTCTTT
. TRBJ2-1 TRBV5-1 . CASSLGKWGNEQFF TGCGCCAGCAGCTTGGGAAAATGGGGCAATGAGCAGTTCTTC
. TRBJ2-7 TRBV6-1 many CASSDPLNEQYF TGTGCCAGCAGTGATCCCCTGAACGAGCAGTACTTC
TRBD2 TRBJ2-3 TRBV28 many CASSLSGGGTTDTQYF TGTGCCAGCAGTTTATCGGGCGGGGGGACCACAGATACGCAGTATTTT
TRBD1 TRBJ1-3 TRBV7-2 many CASSLEVIGTGGNTIYF TGTGCCAGCAGCTTAGAGGTGATCGGGACAGGAGGAAACACCATATATTTT
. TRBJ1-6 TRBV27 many CASSLSGRFSPLHF TGTGCCAGCAGTTTATCGGGCCGATTTTCACCCCTCCACTTT
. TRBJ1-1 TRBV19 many CASRPRVQNTEAFF TGTGCCAGTAGACCCAGGGTTCAGAACACTGAAGCTTTCTTT
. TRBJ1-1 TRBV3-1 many CASSRQSNTEAFF TGTGCCAGCAGCCGACAGTCGAACACTGAAGCTTTCTTT
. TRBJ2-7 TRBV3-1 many CASSAQHRTAYEQYF TGTGCCAGCAGTGCTCAACACCGGACTGCCTACGAGCAGTACTTC
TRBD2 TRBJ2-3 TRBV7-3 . CASRNGGSTDTQYF TGTGCCAGCAGGAACGGGGGGAGCACAGATACGCAGTATTTT
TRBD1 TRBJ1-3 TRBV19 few CASRRDRISGNTIYF TGTGCCAGTCGCCGGGACAGGATCTCTGGAAACACCATATATTTT
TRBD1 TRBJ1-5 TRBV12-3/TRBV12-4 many CASSYSGQGSNQPQHF TGTGCCAGCAGTTACTCGGGACAGGGGAGCAATCAGCCCCAGCATTTT
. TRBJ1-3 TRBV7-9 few CASSLASGSYSGNTIYF TGTGCCAGCAGCTTAGCCTCAGGGTCTTACTCTGGAAACACCATATATTTT
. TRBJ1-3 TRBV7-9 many CASSLAGASGNTIYF TGTGCCAGCAGCTTAGCCGGGGCCTCTGGAAACACCATATATTTT